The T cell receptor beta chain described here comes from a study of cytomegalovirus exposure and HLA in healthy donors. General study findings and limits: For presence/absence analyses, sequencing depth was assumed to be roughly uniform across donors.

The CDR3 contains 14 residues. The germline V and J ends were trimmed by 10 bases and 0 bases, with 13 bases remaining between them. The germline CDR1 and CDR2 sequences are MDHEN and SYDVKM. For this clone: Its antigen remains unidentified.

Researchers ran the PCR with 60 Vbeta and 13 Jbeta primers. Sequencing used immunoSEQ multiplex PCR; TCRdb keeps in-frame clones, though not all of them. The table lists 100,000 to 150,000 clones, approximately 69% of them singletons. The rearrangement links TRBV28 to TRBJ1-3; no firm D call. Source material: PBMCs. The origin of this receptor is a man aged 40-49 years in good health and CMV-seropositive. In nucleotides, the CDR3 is TGTGCCATCAGCCGCGGTGACTCTGGAAACACCATATATTTT. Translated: CAISRGDSGNTIYF. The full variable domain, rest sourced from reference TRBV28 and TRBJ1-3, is DVKVTQSSRYLVKRTGEKVFLECVQDMDHENMFWYRQDPGLGLRLIYFSYDVKMKEKGDIPEGYSVSREKKERFSLILESASTNQTSMYLCAISRGDSGNTIYFGEGSWLTVV.